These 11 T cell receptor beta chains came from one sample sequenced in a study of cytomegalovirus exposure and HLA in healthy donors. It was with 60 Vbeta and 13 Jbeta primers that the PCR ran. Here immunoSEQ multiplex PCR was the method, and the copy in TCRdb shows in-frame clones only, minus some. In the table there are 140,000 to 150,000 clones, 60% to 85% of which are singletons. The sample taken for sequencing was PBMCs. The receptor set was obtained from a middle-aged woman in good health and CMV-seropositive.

CDR3 protein: CASSDGLAGSYNEQFF. In DNA form, the CDR3 reads TGCGCCAGCAGCGACGGACTAGCGGGCTCCTACAATGAGCAGTTCTTC. This sequence joins TRBV5-1 and TRBJ2-1; 11 bases match TRBD2. The CDR3 covers 16 residues. The germline gives CDR1 SGHRS, CDR2 YFSETQ. Germline trimming cut 4 bases from V and 0 bases from J; bases unmatched to any gene: 3. The full variable domain, in which reference TRBV5-1 and TRBJ2-1 provide the parts outside the CDR3, is KAGVTQTPRYLIKTRGQQVTLSCSPISGHRSVSWYQQTPGQGLQFLFEYFSETQRNKGNFPGRFSGRQFSNSRSEMNVSTLELGDSALYLCASSDGLAGSYNEQFFGPGTRLTVL.

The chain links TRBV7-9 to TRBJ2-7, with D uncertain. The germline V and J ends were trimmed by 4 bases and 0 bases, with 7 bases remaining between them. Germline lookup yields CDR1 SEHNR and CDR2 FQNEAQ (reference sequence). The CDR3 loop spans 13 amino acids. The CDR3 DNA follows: TGTGCCAGCAGCTACCGGGTCTCCTACGAGCAGTACTTC. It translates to CASSYRVSYEQYF.

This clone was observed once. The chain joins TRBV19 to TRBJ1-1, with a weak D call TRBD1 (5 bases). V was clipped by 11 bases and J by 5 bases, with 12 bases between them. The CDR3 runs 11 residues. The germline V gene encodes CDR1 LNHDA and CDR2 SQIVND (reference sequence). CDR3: CAGAGVTEAFF. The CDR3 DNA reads TGTGCCGGGGCGGGGGTTACTGAAGCTTTCTTT.

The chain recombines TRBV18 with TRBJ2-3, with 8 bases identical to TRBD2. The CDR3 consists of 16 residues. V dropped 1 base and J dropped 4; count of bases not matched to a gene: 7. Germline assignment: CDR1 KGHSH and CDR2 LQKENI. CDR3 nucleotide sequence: TGTGCCAGCTCACCACTGGCGGGGGGCATCGCAGATACGCAGTATTTT. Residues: CASSPLAGGIADTQYF.

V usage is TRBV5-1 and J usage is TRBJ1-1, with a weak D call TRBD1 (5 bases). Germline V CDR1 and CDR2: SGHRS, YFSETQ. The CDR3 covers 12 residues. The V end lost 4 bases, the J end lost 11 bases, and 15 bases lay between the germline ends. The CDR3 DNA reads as TGCGCCAGCAGCGAGCCAGGGTCAAGGGCTTTCTTT. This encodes CASSEPGSRAFF.

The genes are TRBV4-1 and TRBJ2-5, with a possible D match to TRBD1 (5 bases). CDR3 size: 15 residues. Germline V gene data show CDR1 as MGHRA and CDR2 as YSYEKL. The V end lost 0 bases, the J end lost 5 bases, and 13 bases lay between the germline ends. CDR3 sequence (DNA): TGCGCCAGCAGCCAAGATCAGGGATGGGTGGAGACCCAGTACTTC. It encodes CASSQDQGWVETQYF.

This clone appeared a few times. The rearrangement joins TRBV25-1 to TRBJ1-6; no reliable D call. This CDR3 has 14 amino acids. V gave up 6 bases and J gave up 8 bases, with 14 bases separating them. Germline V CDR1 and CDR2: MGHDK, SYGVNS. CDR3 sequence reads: CASRLTGMDSPLHF. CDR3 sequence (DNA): TGTGCCAGCAGGTTAACGGGAATGGATTCACCCCTCCACTTT.

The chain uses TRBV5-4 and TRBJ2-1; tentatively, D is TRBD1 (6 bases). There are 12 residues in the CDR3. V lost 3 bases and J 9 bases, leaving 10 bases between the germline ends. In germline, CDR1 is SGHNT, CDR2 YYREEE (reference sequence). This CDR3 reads CASSSQGFEQFF. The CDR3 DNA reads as TGTGCCAGCAGCTCGCAGGGGTTTGAGCAGTTCTTC.

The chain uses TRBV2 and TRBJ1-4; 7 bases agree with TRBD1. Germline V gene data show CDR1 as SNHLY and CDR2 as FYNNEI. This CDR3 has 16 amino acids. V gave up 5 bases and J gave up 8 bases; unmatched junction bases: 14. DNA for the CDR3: TGTGCCAGCAGTCCCGGGCTCTCAGGGGGGAGGGAAAAACTGTTTTTT. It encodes CASSPGLSGGREKLFF.

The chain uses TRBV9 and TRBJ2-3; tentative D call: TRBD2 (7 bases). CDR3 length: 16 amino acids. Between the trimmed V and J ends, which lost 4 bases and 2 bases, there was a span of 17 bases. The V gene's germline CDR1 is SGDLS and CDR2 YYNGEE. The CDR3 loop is CASSPHGGQVTDTQYF. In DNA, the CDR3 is TGTGCCAGCAGCCCCCACGGGGGGCAGGTCACAGATACGCAGTATTTT.

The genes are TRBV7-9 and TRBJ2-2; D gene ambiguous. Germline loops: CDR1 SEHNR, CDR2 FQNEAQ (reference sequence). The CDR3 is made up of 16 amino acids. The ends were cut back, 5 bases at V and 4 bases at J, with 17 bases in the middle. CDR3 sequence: CASSQSSTHLTGELFF. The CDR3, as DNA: TGTGCCAGCAGCCAGTCGTCCACGCACCTCACCGGGGAGCTGTTTTTT.